Below are 10 T cell receptor beta chains sequenced from a single sample in a study of blood T cell repertoires in COVID-19. Method: immunoSEQ multiplex PCR; TCRdb's copy keeps in-frame clones and lacks some. The sample records under 250,000 clones, about 87% being singletons. Sample: peripheral blood. The receptors here all came from a woman in her twenties or thirties with COVID-19, enrolled during active disease.

The chain is built from TRBV27 and TRBJ2-1, with TRBD2 identical over 10 bases. CDR1 and CDR2 (germline): MNHEY, SMNVEV (reference sequence). J gave up 3 bases and V 5 bases, and 4 bases lay outside the gene matches. The CDR3 extends over 15 amino acids. CDR3 nucleotides: TGTGCCAGCAGTCTAGCGGGAGATGACTACAATGAGCAGTTCTTC. Translating it yields CASSLAGDDYNEQFF.

This clone was observed once. The chain joins TRBV5-1 to TRBJ2-5; 9 bases agree with TRBD1. Losses at the gene ends were 0 bases for V and 2 bases for J; bases not matched to a gene: 2. CDR3 length: 15 amino acids. Germline assignment: CDR1 SGHRS and CDR2 YFSETQ. The chain's CDR3 is CASSLGTGVQETQYF. The CDR3 nucleotides read TGCGCCAGCAGCTTGGGGACAGGGGTTCAAGAGACCCAGTACTTC.

This chain connects TRBV9 to TRBJ2-3; TRBD2 matches at 9 bases. This CDR3 spans 16 amino acids. Germline V gene lookup returns CDR1 SGDLS and CDR2 YYNGEE. With V trimmed by 1 base and J by 6 bases, 9 bases remained unmatched. This CDR3 is CASSVLLAGPRDTQYF. In DNA form, the CDR3 reads TGTGCCAGCAGCGTACTGCTAGCGGGGCCCAGGGATACGCAGTATTTT.

The V and J genes are TRBV5-1 and TRBJ2-1; 8 bases are a match to TRBD2. The CDR3 runs to 13 residues. Germline V CDR1 and CDR2: SGHRS, YFSETQ. V lost 0 bases, J lost 9 bases, and 2 bases stayed unmatched. CDR3 protein: CASSLGGRLEQFF. CDR3 nucleotides: TGCGCCAGCAGCTTGGGCGGGAGGCTTGAGCAGTTCTTC.

The chain combines TRBV5-4 with TRBJ2-5, with D perhaps TRBD1 (6 bases). CDR1 SGHNT and CDR2 YYREEE come from the germline V gene (reference sequence). The V end lost 0 bases, the J end lost 3 bases, and 12 bases lay between the germline ends. This CDR3 is built from 15 residues. The CDR3 coding sequence is TGTGCCAGCAGCTTGGCGAGGACAGAAAAAGAGACCCAGTACTTC. Protein: CASSLARTEKETQYF.

The V call is TRBV4-1, the J call TRBJ2-7; 9 bases fit TRBD1. V was pared by 2 bases and J by 4 bases, with 6 bases of the junction left unmatched. The germline gives CDR1 MGHRA, CDR2 YSYEKL. The CDR3 has 15 residues. This CDR3 is CASSQPGQGLYEQYF. CDR3 sequence (DNA): TGCGCCAGCAGCCAACCGGGACAGGGATTATACGAGCAGTACTTC.

This sequence joins TRBV5-4 and TRBJ1-1; the D gene is possibly TRBD1 (6 bases). Trimming took 5 bases from V and 4 from J, leaving 12 bases between them. The CDR3 runs to 13 residues. Germline CDR1 SGHNT, CDR2 YYREEE (reference sequence). The CDR3 bases are TGTGCCAGCAGGCGACAGGAGGCCACTGAAGCTTTCTTT. Amino acid sequence: CASRRQEATEAFF.

The CDR3 region is CASSQDGGGQETQYF. The CDR3 DNA reads as TGTGCCAGCAGCCAGGATGGCGGGGGACAAGAGACCCAGTACTTC. V is TRBV14 and J is TRBJ2-5; TRBD2 matches 7 bases. V lost 3 bases to trimming and J lost 2 bases; unmatched junction nucleotides: 6. The V gene's germline CDR1 is SGHDN and CDR2 FVKESK. The CDR3 has 15 amino acids. Combining the CDR3 with reference TRBV14 and TRBJ2-5 gives the whole variable domain EAGVTQFPSHSVIEKGQTVTLRCDPISGHDNLYWYRRVMGKEIKFLLHFVKESKQDESGMPNNRFLAERTGGTYSTLKVQPAELEDSGVYFCASSQDGGGQETQYFGPGTRLLVL.

This chain links TRBV7-8 with TRBJ2-1; 7 nucleotides agree with TRBD2. Trimming removed 5 bases from V and 11 bases from J; junction bases left unmatched: 3. The CDR3 runs 11 residues. Germline CDR1 is SGHVS and CDR2 is FQNEAQ. CDR3 in amino acids: CASSPLAKQFF. The CDR3 region has the DNA TGTGCCAGCAGCCCACTAGCGAAGCAGTTCTTC.

This clone was seen a handful of times. This chain links TRBV19 with TRBJ1-4, with D perhaps TRBD1 (5 bases). CDR3 length: 15 residues. Trimming pared 1 base from V and 8 bases from J, leaving 14 bases between. The germline V gene encodes CDR1 LNHDA and CDR2 SQIVND (reference sequence). CDR3 sequence reads: CASSIARQGREKLFF. For the CDR3, the DNA is TGTGCCAGTAGTATAGCTCGGCAGGGTCGGGAAAAACTGTTTTTT. Full variable domain (rest looked up from reference TRBV19 and TRBJ1-4): DGGITQSPKYLFRKEGQNVTLSCEQNLNHDAMYWYRQDPGQGLRLIYYSQIVNDFQKGDIAEGYSVSREKKESFPLTVTSAQKNPTAFYLCASSIARQGREKLFFGSGTQLSVL.